This T cell receptor (beta chain) derives from a study of blood T cell repertoires in COVID-19. Trimming left V 6 bases short and J 8 bases short, with 7 bases between. Germline CDR1 MDHEN, CDR2 SYDVKM. The CDR3 runs 11 residues. The assay was immunoSEQ multiplex PCR, and TCRdb's table has in-frame clones only and misses some. This table has 25,000 to 30,000 clones, more than 65% appearing once. This receptor was identified in a man over 45 with active or convalescent COVID-19. The material sequenced was peripheral blood. The V and J genes are TRBV28 and TRBJ1-4; no reliable D call. The CDR3 loop reads CASRGEEKLFF. CDR3 nucleotide sequence: TGTGCCAGCAGGGGAGAGGAAAAACTGTTTTTT.